These 28 T cell receptor beta chains came from one sample sequenced in a study of regulatory T cells in long-lasting Graves disease. Assembly of TCR beta libraries relied on iRepertoire HTBI primers together with Arm-PCR of CDR3 regions. TCRdb passed the multiplex PCR reads through MiXCR, listing each CDR3 protein once. The sample includes approximately 490,000 distinct CDR3 sequences, around 15% of them seen just once. Specified time point: newly diagnosed GD, antithyroid drugs for less than 3 months. Extracted RNA from PBMCs served as the source of the TCR library. The same data also contributed to another study, on T cells in Graves' hyperthyroidism and ophthalmopathy.

The sequencing used peripheral blood mononuclear cells (PBMCs), collected at new diagnosis, from a patient treated with antithyroid drugs. Receptor source: a man aged 35 to 55 with Graves disease.

At least ten counts were recorded for this clonotype. The chain couples TRBV3-1 to TRBJ1-1; 7 nucleotides line up with TRBD1. This CDR3 is 12 amino acids long. Germline assignment: CDR1 LGHDT and CDR2 YNNKEL (reference sequence). V was clipped by 5 bases and J by 5 bases; unmatched bases: 2. CDR3 DNA: TGTGCCAGCAGCTCAGGGGGGACTGAAGCTTTCTTT. It codes for CASSSGGTEAFF.

This clonotype has just a few counts. This sequence joins TRBV19 and TRBJ1-1; 7 nucleotides align to TRBD1. The CDR3 is made up of 15 amino acids. Germline loops: CDR1 LNHDA, CDR2 SQIVND (reference sequence). V shed 4 bases, J shed 1 base, and the junction held 6 bases outside the gene matches. The CDR3 nucleotides are TGTGCCAGTAGTACCTACAGGGGAAGGAACACTGAAGCTTTCTTT. It yields the protein CASSTYRGRNTEAFF.

This clonotype was counted ten times or more. This chain uses TRBV5-1 with TRBJ2-4; 7 bases are shared with TRBD1. Germline V gene sequence: CDR1 SGHRS, CDR2 YFSETQ. The J segment lost 4 bases and the V segment lost 6 bases, leaving 1 base of the junction unmatched. The CDR3 spans 12 residues. The CDR3 DNA reads as TGCGCCAGCACGGGACAGAAAAACATTCAGTACTTC. Translating gives CASTGQKNIQYF.

The J gene is TRBJ2-3, the V gene TRBV19; D may be TRBD1 or TRBD2 (5 bases each). CDR1 LNHDA and CDR2 SQIVND come from the germline V gene (reference sequence). V was pared by 4 bases and J by 3 bases, with 14 bases between. This CDR3 spans 15 amino acids. CDR3 sequence: CASSTFGGATDTQYF. In DNA, the CDR3 is TGTGCCAGTAGTACATTTGGGGGAGCGACAGATACGCAGTATTTT.

This clonotype was seen repeatedly, ten times or more. The DNA of the CDR3 is TGCAGTGCTCCTCAGACCTCAATGGATGAGACCCAGTACTTC. It is translated as CSAPQTSMDETQYF. The chain recombines TRBV20-1 with TRBJ2-5; D is ambiguous. The CDR3 runs 14 residues. With 5 bases removed from V and 5 bases from J, the gap between germline ends came to 18 bases. CDR1 is DFQATT and CDR2 is SNEGSKA in the germline V gene (reference sequence).

As for this clonotype: A clone one base away is much larger, so this may be a read error. This rearrangement joins TRBV20-1 to TRBJ2-4; a possible D gene is TRBD2 (5 bases). The CDR3 sequence is 15 residues long. Germline lookup yields CDR1 DFQATT and CDR2 SNEGSKA (reference sequence). The CDR3 DNA reads as TGCAGTGCTAGTCCCGAGGACTTAGCCAAAAGCATTCAGTACTTC. It yields the protein CSASPEDLAKSIQYF.

There are many counts of this clonotype. The chain links TRBV24-1 to TRBJ2-1; D may match TRBD1 or TRBD2 (5 bases each). The V end lost 4 bases, the J end lost 12 bases, and 12 bases lay between the germline ends. The CDR3 has 12 residues. Looked up from germline, CDR1 is KGHDR and CDR2 is SFDVKD. The CDR3: CATSEGTRAQFF. For the CDR3, the DNA is TGTGCCACCAGTGAGGGGACCCGAGCGCAGTTCTTC.

This clonotype was found many times. The chain recombines TRBV6-2 or TRBV6-3 with TRBJ2-7; D might be TRBD1 (6 bases). This CDR3 is built from 13 residues. Looked up from germline, CDR1 is MNHEY and CDR2 is SVGEGT. V lost 6 bases and J lost 6, with 15 bases in between. Here the CDR3 reads CASRATGYREQYF. CDR3 in DNA: TGTGCCAGCAGGGCTACAGGGTACCGCGAGCAGTACTTC.

This clonotype was counted many times. This chain connects TRBV28 to TRBJ2-5; D is possibly TRBD1 or TRBD2 (5 bases each). Germline V gene sequence: CDR1 MDHEN, CDR2 SYDVKM. Trimming took off 5 bases at V and 2 bases at J, with 30 bases between the two ends. This CDR3 contains 20 residues. The CDR3 protein is CASSPLYWGTNQDPQETQYF. The CDR3 DNA reads as TGTGCCAGCAGTCCGCTCTATTGGGGGACCAACCAAGATCCGCAAGAGACCCAGTACTTC. The full variable domain, with the rest looked up from reference TRBV28 and TRBJ2-5, is DVKVTQSSRYLVKRTGEKVFLECVQDMDHENMFWYRQDPGLGLRLIYFSYDVKMKEKGDIPEGYSVSREKKERFSLILESASTNQTSMYLCASSPLYWGTNQDPQETQYFGPGTRLLVL.

This clonotype occurred a few times. The chain links TRBV28 to TRBJ1-4, with 7 bases lining up with TRBD1. Germline values: CDR1 MDHEN, CDR2 SYDVKM. J was trimmed by 5 bases and V by 5 bases; bases with no gene match: 8. The CDR3 runs 15 residues. CDR3 sequence (DNA): TGTGCCAGCAGTCCCCGGACAGGTGTCAATGAAAAACTGTTTTTT. Protein product: CASSPRTGVNEKLFF.

This clonotype came up many times. The chain is built from TRBV5-1 and TRBJ2-1; 9 bases align to TRBD1. The CDR3 spans 15 residues. Germline assignment: CDR1 SGHRS and CDR2 YFSETQ. With V trimmed by 3 bases and J by 6 bases, 7 bases remained unmatched. Here the CDR3 DNA reads TGCGCCAGCAGCTCGCACGGGACAGGGCTCAATGAGCAGTTCTTC. Its protein product is CASSSHGTGLNEQFF.

This clonotype was seen only a few times. This sequence joins TRBV19 and TRBJ1-5; no clear D gene. V was trimmed by 3 bases and J by 6 bases, leaving 12 bases between them. Per germline, CDR1 LNHDA and CDR2 SQIVND (reference sequence). CDR3 length equals 14 residues. The CDR3 DNA reads as TGTGCCAGTAGTATCGTGGGGTCAGGTCAGCCCCAGCATTTT. Protein product: CASSIVGSGQPQHF.

The J gene is TRBJ2-3, the V gene TRBV6-2 or TRBV6-3, with D perhaps TRBD2 (5 bases). The CDR3 totals 13 residues. Per germline, CDR1 MNHEY and CDR2 SVGEGT. The V and J ends lost 6 bases and 4 bases respectively, with 11 bases between them. The DNA for the CDR3 is TGTGCCAGCAGACGAGGGTTGGCAGATACGCAGTATTTT. Translating it yields CASRRGLADTQYF.

The chain is built from TRBV24-1 and TRBJ2-1; D could derive from TRBD1 or TRBD2 (5 bases each). V lost 9 bases to trimming and J lost 0 bases, with 11 bases between them. The CDR3 runs to 14 residues. Germline values: CDR1 KGHDR, CDR2 SFDVKD. The chain's CDR3 is CATVGGSSYNEQFF. The CDR3 coding sequence is TGTGCCACCGTTGGGGGTAGCTCCTACAATGAGCAGTTCTTC.

This clonotype was seen ten or more times. This rearrangement joins TRBV2 to TRBJ1-1; maybe TRBD1 (5 bases). The CDR3 totals 16 residues. The germline gives CDR1 SNHLY, CDR2 FYNNEI. V was trimmed by 6 bases and J by 4 bases, leaving 21 bases between them. The CDR3 DNA is TGTGCCAGCAGGAGGGAAGGGGCGGTGTCGGGCACTGAAGCTTTCTTT. This gives the protein CASRREGAVSGTEAFF.

A few counts support this clonotype. At one of its ends the junction is not consistent with the germline gene, which may arise from a read error. V gene TRBV29-1 combines with J gene TRBJ2-2; D unclear. CDR3 length: 14 amino acids. Germline CDR1 reads SQVTM; CDR2 reads ANQGSEA. CDR3 sequence reads: CSVEGRQNAGELFF. The CDR3 bases are TGCAGCGTTGAAGGAAGGCAGAACGCCGGGGAGCTGTTTTTT.

This clonotype was detected a few times. V is TRBV7-9 and J is TRBJ1-2; the D gene is possibly TRBD1 (6 bases). The CDR3 loop spans 13 amino acids. Germline V gene lookup returns CDR1 SEHNR and CDR2 FQNEAQ (reference sequence). Trimming removed 7 bases at V and 2 bases at J, with 11 bases between. As DNA, the CDR3 is TGTGCCAGCACACCGGGACAAAACTATGGCTACACCTTC. Its translation is CASTPGQNYGYTF.

This clonotype was observed many times. CDR3 nucleotides: TGTGCCAGCAGTGAAATGGGGTTCCAAAACATTCAGTACTTC. This encodes CASSEMGFQNIQYF. This sequence joins TRBV2 and TRBJ2-4; D is unresolved. The ends were cut back, 2 bases at V and 5 bases at J, with 10 bases in the middle. In germline, CDR1 is SNHLY, CDR2 FYNNEI. CDR3 size: 14 residues.

The chain recombines TRBV11-3 with TRBJ1-3; possible D gene TRBD1, 6 bases. Germline values: CDR1 SGHNT, CDR2 YENEEA. Trimming stripped 3 bases from V and 3 bases from J, with 15 bases between. CDR3 length: 16 residues. This CDR3 reads CASSFVTQGYGNTIYF. CDR3 bases: TGTGCCAGCAGCTTCGTAACACAGGGCTATGGAAACACCATATATTTT.

This clonotype has only a few counts. V gene TRBV19 combines with J gene TRBJ1-5; D is ambiguous. V dropped 1 base and J dropped 3 bases, with 7 bases sitting between them. This CDR3 comprises 14 residues. In germline, CDR1 is LNHDA, CDR2 SQIVND (reference sequence). The CDR3 sequence is CASSIVGNNQPQHF. As DNA, the CDR3 is TGTGCCAGTAGTATAGTAGGAAACAATCAGCCCCAGCATTTT.

CDR3 region: CSVQGSGEQYF. The CDR3 DNA reads TGCAGCGTGCAGGGTTCCGGCGAGCAGTACTTC. This chain links TRBV29-1 with TRBJ2-7, with D tentatively TRBD1 (5 bases). The CDR3 contains 11 residues. V was trimmed by 6 bases and J by 6 bases, leaving 12 bases between them. Germline CDR1 reads SQVTM; CDR2 reads ANQGSEA.

This clonotype has at least ten counts. The gene calls are TRBV6-1 and TRBJ1-4; maybe TRBD1 (6 bases). V lost 4 bases to trimming and J lost 7 bases, with 16 bases between them. CDR1 MNHNS and CDR2 SASEGT come from the germline V gene. CDR3 size: 15 residues. The CDR3 DNA reads TGTGCCAGCAGTGGACAGGCTTGGTTGAGTGAAAAACTGTTTTTT. Its protein product is CASSGQAWLSEKLFF.

This clonotype occurred many times. The chain combines TRBV6-1 with TRBJ1-5; D is unclear. The germline V gene encodes CDR1 MNHNS and CDR2 SASEGT. V lost 7 bases and J lost 4, with 11 bases in between. The CDR3 loop spans 13 amino acids. This CDR3 reads CASKGLDNQPQHF. The DNA for the CDR3 is TGTGCCAGCAAGGGTTTAGATAATCAGCCCCAGCATTTT.

This clonotype appeared many times. The chain combines TRBV18 with TRBJ2-5; 7 bases are a match to TRBD1. Trimming cost V 0 bases and J 7 bases; bases outside gene matches: 5. Per the germline V gene, CDR1 is KGHSH and CDR2 is LQKENI. The CDR3 extends over 14 amino acids. CDR3 in amino acids: CASSPPGTVGTQYF. CDR3 bases: TGTGCCAGCTCACCACCAGGGACAGTTGGGACCCAGTACTTC.

This sequence joins TRBV2 and TRBJ2-2, with 9 bases identical to TRBD2. Per germline, CDR1 SNHLY and CDR2 FYNNEI. The trim removed 7 bases at V and 4 bases at J, leaving 7 bases unmatched. This CDR3 is 15 amino acids long. The CDR3 bases are TGTGCCAGCATAGTGACTAGCGGATTCACCGGGGAGCTGTTTTTT. The encoded protein is CASIVTSGFTGELFF.

This clonotype occurred many times. The chain recombines TRBV9 with TRBJ1-1; D is possibly TRBD1 (6 bases). V gave up 3 bases and J gave up 5 bases, with 14 bases separating them. In germline, CDR1 is SGDLS, CDR2 YYNGEE. This CDR3 is built from 14 residues. The CDR3 DNA reads TGTGCCAGCAGCGCGGGGGCCAGAGGGACTGAAGCTTTCTTT. It codes for CASSAGARGTEAFF. Complete variable domain (other parts from reference TRBV9 and TRBJ1-1): DSGVTQTPKHLITATGQRVTLRCSPRSGDLSVYWYQQSLDQGLQFLIQYYNGEERAKGNILERFSAQQFPDLHSELNLSSLELGDSALYFCASSAGARGTEAFFGQGTRLTVV.

This clonotype was counted ten times or more. This chain connects TRBV2 to TRBJ2-2; a weak D match, TRBD1 (6 bases). The CDR3 has 14 residues. V lost 5 bases and J lost 1, with 8 bases in between. CDR1 is SNHLY and CDR2 is FYNNEI in the germline V gene. In nucleotides, the CDR3 is TGTGCCAGCAGTCGAGGGGGGAACACCGGGGAGCTGTTTTTT. Encoded protein: CASSRGGNTGELFF.

This clonotype was recorded many times. The chain employs TRBV30 and TRBJ2-7; 7 positions agree with TRBD1. The CDR3 has 14 residues. V trimming: 2 bases; J trimming: 4 bases; junction bases outside the gene matches: 8. Germline V lookup: CDR1 GTSNPN, CDR2 SVGIG (reference sequence). DNA of the CDR3: TGTGCCTGGAGTCGACAGGGACCTATTTACGAGCAGTACTTC. It translates to CAWSRQGPIYEQYF.